The T cell receptor (beta chain) under discussion was sequenced for a study of persistence of HIV-infected CD4 T cells. Broader study findings: Compared with CD3/CD28-stimulated cells, CMV- and Gag-responding cells showed lower TCRbeta richness.

Concerning this clone: The antigen is undetermined.

This CDR3 has 13 amino acids. From germline, CDR1 is MNHNS and CDR2 SASEGT. V lost 3 bases and J lost 3, with 8 bases in between. An overlapping HIV-1 Gag peptide pool stimulated these cells at approximately 0.91 ug/peptide/mL. CD40L/CD69 double-negative CD45RO-high memory CD4+ T cells were collected. These HIV-1-infected adults initiated suppressive ART in chronic infection. Sequencing used immunoSEQ version 4 in survey mode. The data were produced by immunoSEQ multiplex PCR, yet TCRdb's version contains in-frame clones alone and is incomplete. The data contain approximately 36,000 clones, more than 70% of them singletons.

This chain joins TRBV6-1 and TRBJ1-2, with D possibly being TRBD1 (5 bases). This material consisted of cultured CD4+ T cells from PBMCs, taken from a patient who received antiretroviral therapy. The TCR was taken from an adult with HIV. The donor label of this sample is uncertain. This CDR3 reads CASSEGGDYGYTF. CDR3 DNA sequence: TGTGCCAGCAGTGAGGGGGGGGACTATGGCTACACCTTC.